This paragraph reports one T cell receptor beta chain. Its antigen is unknown. The data derive from a study of CD8 T cells in Susac syndrome. Study background: Patients with Susac syndrome, at blood draw, were therapy-naive, on corticosteroids, or on intravenous immunoglobulin alone. Study-level results: An acknowledgment was made by the study that its TCR sequencing and HLA analysis involved relatively few individuals.

Reverse transcription of about 0.5 to 1 ug RNA was carried out with random hexamers. TCRdb re-called the immunoSEQ multiplex PCR reads through MiXCR, storing one row per CDR3 protein. In the table there are about 120,000 distinct CDR3 sequences, approximately 96% of which are singletons. V was cut by 2 bases and J by 2 bases, with 9 bases left in between. CDR3 length equals 15 residues. Germline CDR1 reads MNHEY; CDR2 reads SVGAGI. All included Susac syndrome patients satisfied recently defined diagnostic criteria for definite or probable disease. TEMRA cells were FACS-enriched, with CD8+ and CD4+ T cells isolated negatively.

Sample: CD4+ T cells from PBMCs. The sequence came from a human donor with Susac syndrome. This chain links TRBV6-5 with TRBJ2-2; D unclear. The CDR3 spells CASSYGLPNTGELFF. CDR3 DNA sequence: TGTGCCAGCAGTTACGGCCTTCCTAACACCGGGGAGCTGTTTTTT.